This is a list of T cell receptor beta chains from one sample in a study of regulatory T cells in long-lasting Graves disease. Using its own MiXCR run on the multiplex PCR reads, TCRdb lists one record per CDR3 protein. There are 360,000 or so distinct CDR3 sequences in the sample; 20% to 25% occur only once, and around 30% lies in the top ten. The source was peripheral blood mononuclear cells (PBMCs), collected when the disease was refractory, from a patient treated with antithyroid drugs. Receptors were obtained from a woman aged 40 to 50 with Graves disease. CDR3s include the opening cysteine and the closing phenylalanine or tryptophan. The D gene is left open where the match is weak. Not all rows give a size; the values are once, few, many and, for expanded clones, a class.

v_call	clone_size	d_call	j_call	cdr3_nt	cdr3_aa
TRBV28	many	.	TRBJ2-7	TGTGCCAGCACTAGCGCCATCTACGAGCAGTACTTC	CASTSAIYEQYF
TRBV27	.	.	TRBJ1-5	TGTGCCAGCAGTCTACTTATGCCGCAGGGGTCCGGGCCCCAGCATTTT	CASSLLMPQGSGPQHF
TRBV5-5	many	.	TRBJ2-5	TGTGCCAGCACCGCCTTCGGCAGGGTGGGAGAGACCCAGTACTTC	CASTAFGRVGETQYF
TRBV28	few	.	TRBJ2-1	TGTGCCAGCAGTCAGCCCCTCCCCTACAATGAGCAGTTCTTC	CASSQPLPYNEQFF
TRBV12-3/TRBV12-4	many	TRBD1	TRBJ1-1	TGTGCCAGCAGTACCTACACGACAGGGACTCAAGCTTTCTTT	CASSTYTTGTQAFF
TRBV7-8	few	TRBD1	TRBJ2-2	TGTGCCAGCAGCTCCTTATCCGGGACAGTGAACACCGGGGAGCTGTTTTTT	CASSSLSGTVNTGELFF
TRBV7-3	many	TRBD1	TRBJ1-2	TGTGCCAGCAGCTTAACCGCCGACAGGGCCTATGGCTACACCTTC	CASSLTADRAYGYTF
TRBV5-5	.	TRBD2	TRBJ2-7	TGTGCCAGCAGCTTGTTTGGGGAGGGCGAGCAGTACTTC	CASSLFGEGEQYF
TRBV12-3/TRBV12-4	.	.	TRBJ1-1	TGTGCCAGCACCCCATGGTCGAACACTGAAGCTTTCTTT	CASTPWSNTEAFF
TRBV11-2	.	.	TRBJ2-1	TGTGCCAGCAGCTTTTTGTTTACCACCAGTCGTAGCTACAATGAGCAGTTCTTC	CASSFLFTTSRSYNEQFF
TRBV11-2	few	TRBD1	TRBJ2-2	TGTGCCAGCAGCCCCAACAGGGGCACCGGGGAGCTGTTTTTT	CASSPNRGTGELFF
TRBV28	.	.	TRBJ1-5	TGTGCCAGCAGTTTTAGTGCGATTTTTCGGCCCCAGCATTTT	CASSFSAIFRPQHF
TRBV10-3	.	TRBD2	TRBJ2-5	TGTGCCACCCGAAGGACTAGCGGGGGATCCCAAGAGACCCAGTACTTC	CATRRTSGGSQETQYF
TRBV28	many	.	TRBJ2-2	TGTGCCAGCAGTTCCTTGGTAGAGTCCGGGGAGCTGTTTTTT	CASSSLVESGELFF
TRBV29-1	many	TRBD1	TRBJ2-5	TGCAGCGTTGGCCTAATGACAGGGGGAGGGGAGACCCAGTACTTC	CSVGLMTGGGETQYF
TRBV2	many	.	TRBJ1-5	TGTGCCAGCAGGAGGACAGCTTATAGCAATCAGCCCCAGCATTTT	CASRRTAYSNQPQHF
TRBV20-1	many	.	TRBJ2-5	TGCAGTGCTCGAGATTTCAGGGTGGGGGAAAAGACCCAGTACTTC	CSARDFRVGEKTQYF
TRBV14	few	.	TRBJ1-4	TGTGCCAGCAGCCTAATCTCAGGGTCGGCTAATGAAAAACTGTTTTTT	CASSLISGSANEKLFF
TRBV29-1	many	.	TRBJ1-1	TGCAGCGCCAGACCCCTCGGCAACACTGAAGCTTTCTTT	CSARPLGNTEAFF
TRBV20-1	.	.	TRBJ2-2	TGCAGTGCTAGCCCCGGAGTGGGCACCGGGGAGCTGTTTTTT	CSASPGVGTGELFF
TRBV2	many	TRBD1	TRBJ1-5	TGTGCCAGCAGGGACAGGGGTTCGGGACAGCCCCAGCATTTT	CASRDRGSGQPQHF